This TCR beta chain was sequenced for a study of cytomegalovirus exposure and HLA in healthy donors. Overall study findings and caveats: A later analysis linked a missense variant in DCLRE1C to the trimming of TCR beta V and J genes.

With 60 Vbeta and 13 Jbeta primers, the PCR was carried out. Some clones are missing from TCRdb's copy, which holds only in-frame ones; the method was immunoSEQ multiplex PCR. This sample has about 120,000 clones, with over 60% found just once. Comments on this clone: Its antigen remains unknown.

Trimming shortened V by 6 bases and J by 7 bases, and 18 bases separated the two germline ends. From germline, CDR1 is MNHEY and CDR2 SVGAGI. The CDR3 is 14 amino acids. The sample taken for sequencing was PBMCs. The chain joins TRBV6-5 to TRBJ1-2; D is perhaps TRBD1 (5 bases). The source of this sequence is a woman aged 25 to 39 in good health and CMV-seropositive. The CDR3 region is CASRVYGGSGGYTF. CDR3 nucleotides: TGTGCCAGCAGAGTATATGGGGGGAGCGGTGGCTACACCTTC.